This T cell receptor (beta chain) was sequenced during a study of cytomegalovirus exposure and HLA in healthy donors. Looked up from germline, CDR1 is GTSNPN and CDR2 is SVGIG (reference sequence). J gave up 4 bases and V 4 bases, and 14 bases lay outside the gene matches. This CDR3 contains 17 residues. PCR primers comprised 60 Vbeta and 13 Jbeta primers. Clones were sequenced by immunoSEQ multiplex PCR, and TCRdb holds only the in-frame ones, with some missing. The data hold about 100,000 clones, with roughly 79% observed a single time. This sequence joins TRBV30 and TRBJ2-2; TRBD2 matches 8 bases. The TCR was taken from a woman aged 70-85 years in good health and CMV-seropositive. Sequencing was performed on PBMCs. CDR3 residues: CAWTPSGGTPGTGELFF. In nucleotides, the CDR3 is TGTGCCTGGACCCCGAGCGGGGGAACCCCCGGCACCGGGGAGCTGTTTTTT.